Listed below are T cell receptor beta chains from one sample, sequenced in a study of cytomegalovirus exposure and HLA in healthy donors. The repertoire was sequenced with immunoSEQ multiplex PCR; TCRdb's copy has only in-frame clones and lacks some. The data hold 150,000 to 200,000 clones, with about three quarters observed a single time. The material sequenced was PBMCs. The receptors originated from a man aged 50-59 years in good health and CMV-seropositive. The CDR3 runs from the conserved cysteine through the conserved F or W. A D gene is named only where the DNA matches it firmly. Clone size is not always given. Where it is, it says once, few, many or a class for expanded clones.

D gene: TRBD1
clone size: .
V gene: TRBV7-2
J gene: TRBJ1-2
CDR3 DNA: TGTGCCAGCAGCTTAGTTCCAGGGGGGAACTATGGCTACACCTTC
CDR3 protein: CASSLVPGGNYGYTF

D gene: TRBD1
clone size: .
V gene: TRBV13
J gene: TRBJ2-3
CDR3 DNA: TGTGCCAGCGGCGGGACAGGGAGCACAGATACGCAGTATTTT
CDR3 protein: CASGGTGSTDTQYF

D gene: .
clone size: .
V gene: TRBV5-4
J gene: TRBJ2-7
CDR3 DNA: TGTGCCAGCAGCTTGGGCCAGGGGGGCCGCTACGAGCAGTACTTC
CDR3 protein: CASSLGQGGRYEQYF

D gene: .
clone size: few
V gene: TRBV10-2
J gene: TRBJ1-4
CDR3 DNA: TGCGCCAGCAGTGAGTCGGAGTTTGGCGGGGAAAAACTGTTTTTT
CDR3 protein: CASSESEFGGEKLFF

D gene: .
clone size: .
V gene: TRBV28
J gene: TRBJ2-3
CDR3 DNA: TGTGCCAGCAGGCGCCCCTTAGGGGGGGGAGGTAGCACAGATACGCAGTATTTT
CDR3 protein: CASRRPLGGGGSTDTQYF

D gene: .
clone size: .
V gene: TRBV5-6
J gene: TRBJ2-2
CDR3 DNA: TGTGCCAGCAGCTCACAGGGGAACACCGGGGAGCTGTTTTTT
CDR3 protein: CASSSQGNTGELFF

D gene: .
clone size: .
V gene: TRBV9
J gene: TRBJ1-4
CDR3 DNA: TGTGCCAGCAACCCTAGCGGCAGTTATAATGAAAAACTGTTTTTT
CDR3 protein: CASNPSGSYNEKLFF

D gene: .
clone size: .
V gene: TRBV5-1
J gene: TRBJ2-2
CDR3 DNA: TGCGCCAGCCGCCTAGCTTCCGACACCGGGGAGCTGTTTTTT
CDR3 protein: CASRLASDTGELFF

D gene: .
clone size: .
V gene: TRBV11-3
J gene: TRBJ2-2
CDR3 DNA: TGTGCCAGCAGCCCATATGGGGGGGGGCCGATCACCGGGGAGCTGTTTTTT
CDR3 protein: CASSPYGGGPITGELFF

D gene: .
clone size: .
V gene: TRBV11-2
J gene: TRBJ2-2
CDR3 DNA: TGTGCCAGCAATGGAGGGGGGGCCTACTCCGGGGAGCTGTTTTTT
CDR3 protein: CASNGGGAYSGELFF

D gene: .
clone size: .
V gene: TRBV9
J gene: TRBJ1-1
CDR3 DNA: TGTGCCAGCAGCGTAGCTTTGGGGCCGACGGCTTTCTTT
CDR3 protein: CASSVALGPTAFF

D gene: .
clone size: .
V gene: TRBV6-5
J gene: TRBJ1-2
CDR3 DNA: TGTGCCAGCAGTTACTCGGGCGGGAATGGGTATGGCTACACCTTC
CDR3 protein: CASSYSGGNGYGYTF

D gene: .
clone size: .
V gene: TRBV18
J gene: TRBJ2-3
CDR3 DNA: TGTGCCAGCTCACCCTCGAGCACAGATACGCAGTATTTT
CDR3 protein: CASSPSSTDTQYF

D gene: TRBD1
clone size: .
V gene: TRBV5-5
J gene: TRBJ1-2
CDR3 DNA: TGTGCCAGCAGCTTGCCGGGACAGGGGGCGAAGGGCTACACCTTC
CDR3 protein: CASSLPGQGAKGYTF

D gene: TRBD1
clone size: few
V gene: TRBV7-9
J gene: TRBJ1-3
CDR3 DNA: TGTGCCAGCAGGGAGGGGGCTTCGGGAAACACCATATATTTT
CDR3 protein: CASREGASGNTIYF

D gene: .
clone size: .
V gene: TRBV5-4
J gene: TRBJ1-1
CDR3 DNA: TGTGCCAGCAGCGCCCCCACGGGGGGTGGGAACACTGAAGCTTTCTTT
CDR3 protein: CASSAPTGGGNTEAFF

D gene: .
clone size: .
V gene: TRBV18
J gene: TRBJ1-5
CDR3 DNA: TGTGCCAGCTCACCAGAACAGGGTAGGCAGCCCCAGCATTTT
CDR3 protein: CASSPEQGRQPQHF

D gene: .
clone size: .
V gene: TRBV7-2
J gene: TRBJ2-7
CDR3 DNA: TGTGCCAGCAGCATAGGATCAGTGTACGAGCAGTACTTC
CDR3 protein: CASSIGSVYEQYF

D gene: .
clone size: .
V gene: TRBV7-9
J gene: TRBJ1-1
CDR3 DNA: TGTGCCAGCAGCTTAGTGCAGACTGAAGCTTTCTTT
CDR3 protein: CASSLVQTEAFF

D gene: TRBD1
clone size: .
V gene: TRBV13
J gene: TRBJ1-5
CDR3 DNA: TGTGCCAGCAGCAGATGGACAGGGATTAATAGCAATCAGCCCCAGCATTTT
CDR3 protein: CASSRWTGINSNQPQHF

D gene: .
clone size: few
V gene: TRBV18
J gene: TRBJ1-2
CDR3 DNA: TGTGCCAGCTCACCACCAAATCAGGGCGACTATGGCTACACCTTC
CDR3 protein: CASSPPNQGDYGYTF

D gene: .
clone size: .
V gene: TRBV5-1
J gene: TRBJ1-2
CDR3 DNA: TGCGCCAGCAGCTCAATCAGGGGTGGCTACACCTTC
CDR3 protein: CASSSIRGGYTF

D gene: .
clone size: .
V gene: TRBV15
J gene: TRBJ2-7
CDR3 DNA: TGTGCCACCAGCAGAGAGGGGATGGGGAGAGAGGACCACGAGCAGTACTTC
CDR3 protein: CATSREGMGREDHEQYF

D gene: TRBD1
clone size: .
V gene: TRBV6-1
J gene: TRBJ1-1
CDR3 DNA: TGTGCCAGCAGTAATAGCGACAGGGGTCTCTTT
CDR3 protein: CASSNSDRGLF

D gene: .
clone size: .
V gene: TRBV5-4
J gene: TRBJ1-6
CDR3 DNA: TGTGCCAGCAGCTTGGCGACTGGCAGGGGTGGTTCACCCCTCCACTTT
CDR3 protein: CASSLATGRGGSPLHF

D gene: .
clone size: .
V gene: TRBV11-2
J gene: TRBJ1-2
CDR3 DNA: TGTGCCAGCAGCTCAAGGGGTGGCTACACCTTC
CDR3 protein: CASSSRGGYTF

D gene: .
clone size: once
V gene: TRBV7-9
J gene: TRBJ2-5
CDR3 DNA: TGTGCCAGCAGCTCGACTGGAATCCAAGAGACCCAGTACTTC
CDR3 protein: CASSSTGIQETQYF

D gene: .
clone size: .
V gene: TRBV2
J gene: TRBJ1-6
CDR3 DNA: TGTGCCAGCAGGCAGGGCAATTCACCCCTCCACTTT
CDR3 protein: CASRQGNSPLHF

D gene: .
clone size: .
V gene: TRBV6-5
J gene: TRBJ1-1
CDR3 DNA: TGTGCCAGCAGTCTATCCCCGGCGGGGAGGACTGAAGCTTTCTTT
CDR3 protein: CASSLSPAGRTEAFF

D gene: .
clone size: .
V gene: TRBV19
J gene: TRBJ1-1
CDR3 DNA: TGTGCCAGTAGTAGTGGAGGGTCTATGAACACTGAAGCTTTCTTT
CDR3 protein: CASSSGGSMNTEAFF

D gene: .
clone size: .
V gene: TRBV19
J gene: TRBJ1-2
CDR3 DNA: TGTGCCAGTAGTTTGGGGGGGCCGAATGGCTACACCTTC
CDR3 protein: CASSLGGPNGYTF

D gene: .
clone size: .
V gene: TRBV5-1
J gene: TRBJ2-3
CDR3 DNA: TGCGCCAGCACTGGCACAGATACGCAGTATTTT
CDR3 protein: CASTGTDTQYF

D gene: TRBD1
clone size: once
V gene: TRBV4-1
J gene: TRBJ1-2
CDR3 DNA: TGCGCCAGCAGCCAAGACATGGGACAGGGGGTTACTAACTATGGCTACACCTTC
CDR3 protein: CASSQDMGQGVTNYGYTF

D gene: TRBD1
clone size: .
V gene: TRBV15
J gene: TRBJ1-5
CDR3 DNA: TGTGCCACCAGCCGTCGACAGGGCGGAGGAAGCAATCAGCCCCAGCATTTT
CDR3 protein: CATSRRQGGGSNQPQHF

D gene: TRBD2
clone size: .
V gene: TRBV2
J gene: TRBJ2-5
CDR3 DNA: TGTGCCAGCAGGGGACTAGCGGTCCGGGAGACCCAGTACTTC
CDR3 protein: CASRGLAVRETQYF

D gene: .
clone size: .
V gene: TRBV15
J gene: TRBJ1-1
CDR3 DNA: TGTGCCACCAGCAGAGACCGATTGTCAGGGTGGATGAACACTGAAGCTTTCTTT
CDR3 protein: CATSRDRLSGWMNTEAFF

D gene: .
clone size: .
V gene: TRBV5-4
J gene: TRBJ2-3
CDR3 DNA: TGTGCCAGCAGCCAACAGACAGGAGGTGGCACAGATACGCAGTATTTT
CDR3 protein: CASSQQTGGGTDTQYF

D gene: TRBD2
clone size: .
V gene: TRBV19
J gene: TRBJ2-3
CDR3 DNA: TGTGCCAGCCGGACTAGCGTAAGGTCAGATACGCAGTATTTT
CDR3 protein: CASRTSVRSDTQYF

D gene: TRBD1
clone size: once
V gene: TRBV28
J gene: TRBJ1-2
CDR3 DNA: TGTGCCAGCAACCCCCGGCAGGGACAGGGGATGGGCTACACCTTC
CDR3 protein: CASNPRQGQGMGYTF

D gene: .
clone size: .
V gene: TRBV10-1
J gene: TRBJ2-7
CDR3 DNA: TGCGCCAGCAGTGAGGCCCAGGGTGTTTCGTCAGACCTCTCCTACGAGCAGTACTTC
CDR3 protein: CASSEAQGVSSDLSYEQYF

D gene: .
clone size: .
V gene: TRBV28
J gene: TRBJ1-2
CDR3 DNA: TGTGCCAGCAGTTTACGTAACTATGGCTACACCTTC
CDR3 protein: CASSLRNYGYTF

D gene: .
clone size: .
V gene: TRBV2
J gene: TRBJ2-7
CDR3 DNA: TGTGCCAGCTCGAACCGCCCTAATTACGAGCAGTACTTC
CDR3 protein: CASSNRPNYEQYF

D gene: TRBD1
clone size: few
V gene: TRBV5-1
J gene: TRBJ1-2
CDR3 DNA: TGCGCCAGCAGCAAGGACAGGGTTCATGGCTACACCTTC
CDR3 protein: CASSKDRVHGYTF

D gene: .
clone size: .
V gene: TRBV29-1
J gene: TRBJ2-5
CDR3 DNA: TGCAGCGTCTTCCAAGTTGAGGAGACCCAGTACTTC
CDR3 protein: CSVFQVEETQYF

D gene: .
clone size: .
V gene: TRBV23-1
J gene: TRBJ1-6
CDR3 DNA: TGCGCCAGCAGTCAAAACCGCTGTGCAGGACCCCTCCACTTT
CDR3 protein: CASSQNRCAGPLHF

D gene: .
clone size: once
V gene: TRBV6-5
J gene: TRBJ2-7
CDR3 DNA: TGTGCCAGCAGGGAAGCGGACGGAACCTACGAGCAGTACTTC
CDR3 protein: CASREADGTYEQYF

D gene: TRBD1
clone size: .
V gene: TRBV2
J gene: TRBJ1-5
CDR3 DNA: TGTGCCAGCAACCCCCGGGGGACAGATAGCAATCAGCCCCAGCATTTT
CDR3 protein: CASNPRGTDSNQPQHF

D gene: TRBD1
clone size: .
V gene: TRBV5-1
J gene: TRBJ2-1
CDR3 DNA: TGCGCCAGCTCCGCAGGGGGCTCCTACAATGAGCAGTTCTTC
CDR3 protein: CASSAGGSYNEQFF

D gene: TRBD1
clone size: .
V gene: TRBV9
J gene: TRBJ1-1
CDR3 DNA: TGTGCCAGCAGCGGGGACAGGGGGCTCACTGAAGCTTTCTTT
CDR3 protein: CASSGDRGLTEAFF

D gene: TRBD1
clone size: .
V gene: TRBV5-4
J gene: TRBJ1-4
CDR3 DNA: TGTGCCAGCAGCCCTCAGGGGGCAGCTAATGAAAAACTGTTTTTT
CDR3 protein: CASSPQGAANEKLFF

D gene: TRBD1
clone size: .
V gene: TRBV18
J gene: TRBJ2-2
CDR3 DNA: TGTGCCAGCTCTGAGGGACAGGCGAACACCGGGGAGCTGTTTTTT
CDR3 protein: CASSEGQANTGELFF

D gene: .
clone size: .
V gene: TRBV10-3
J gene: TRBJ2-5
CDR3 DNA: TGTGCCATCAGTGCAAGAGGTCAGCAAGAGACCCAGTACTTC
CDR3 protein: CAISARGQQETQYF

D gene: .
clone size: once
V gene: TRBV28
J gene: TRBJ1-1
CDR3 DNA: TGTGCCAGCAGCCCCAGGGGACACCTGAACACTGAAGCTTTCTTT
CDR3 protein: CASSPRGHLNTEAFF

D gene: TRBD1
clone size: .
V gene: TRBV5-6
J gene: TRBJ1-2
CDR3 DNA: TGTGCCAGCAGCCATTGGACAGGCGTAATAAGAATCTATGGCTACACCTTC
CDR3 protein: CASSHWTGVIRIYGYTF

D gene: .
clone size: few
V gene: TRBV7-8
J gene: TRBJ1-3
CDR3 DNA: TGTGCCAGCAGCCCCTGGGGGGGCTCTGGAAACACCATATATTTT
CDR3 protein: CASSPWGGSGNTIYF

D gene: .
clone size: once
V gene: TRBV2
J gene: TRBJ1-4
CDR3 DNA: TGTGTCAGCAGTGAATGGGGACACACTGAAAAACTGTTTTTT
CDR3 protein: CVSSEWGHTEKLFF